Listed here are 19 T cell receptor beta chains from one sample, sequenced in a study of blood T cell repertoires in COVID-19. Clones were sequenced by immunoSEQ multiplex PCR, and TCRdb holds only the in-frame ones, with some missing. The sample carries tens of thousands of clones, around 89% recorded once. Source material: peripheral blood. These receptors came from a man aged 65 to 79 with active or convalescent COVID-19.

To note about this clone: At one end the junction does not follow the germline gene, possibly because of a read error. The rearrangement links TRBV5-5 to TRBJ2-5; D possibly corresponds to TRBD1 (5 bases). Germline CDR1 and CDR2: SGHKS and YYEKEE (reference sequence). The CDR3 length is 16 residues. CDR3 DNA sequence: TGTGCCAGCAGTCGTGACTCAACAGGCCACCACGAGACCCAGTACTTC. Protein: CASSRDSTGHHETQYF. Using reference TRBV5-5 and TRBJ2-5 for the parts outside the CDR3, the full variable domain is DAGVTQSPTHLIKTRGQQVTLRCSPISGHKSVSWYQQVLGQGPQFIFQYYEKEERGRGNFPDRFSARQFPNYSSELNVNALLLGDSALYLCASSRDSTGHHETQYFGPGTRLLVL.

The chain has TRBV19 and TRBJ2-1; a weak D match, TRBD2 (5 bases). Germline V gives CDR1 LNHDA, CDR2 SQIVND (reference sequence). V was pared by 11 bases and J by 4 bases, with 15 bases between. The CDR3 covers 13 residues. This CDR3 reads CAAGQRLYNEQFF. The CDR3 coding sequence is TGTGCCGCTGGCCAGCGGCTTTACAATGAGCAGTTCTTC.

V and J are TRBV5-1 and TRBJ2-1, with TRBD2 matching 11 bases. The CDR3 consists of 16 residues. Looked up from germline, CDR1 is SGHRS and CDR2 is YFSETQ. Germline trimming cut 7 bases from V and 4 bases from J; bases unmatched to any gene: 10. The CDR3 nucleotides are TGCGCCAGCCGCGCGACTAGCGGGAAAATGTACAATGAGCAGTTCTTC. Amino acid sequence: CASRATSGKMYNEQFF.

This rearrangement joins TRBV6-5 to TRBJ1-6; TRBD1 is a possible D gene (6 bases). Germline V gene data show CDR1 as MNHEY and CDR2 as SVGAGI. Trimming pared 6 bases from V and 6 bases from J, leaving 15 bases between. The CDR3 covers 15 residues. The CDR3 coding sequence is TGTGCCAGCAGGACTCCACGGACAGTTAATTCACCCCTCCACTTT. Translated: CASRTPRTVNSPLHF.

The chain is built from TRBV19 and TRBJ1-5, with a tentative D call TRBD1 (6 bases). The CDR3 runs to 14 residues. The ends were cut back, 7 bases at V and 1 base at J, with 11 bases in the middle. The germline CDR1 and CDR2 sequences are LNHDA and SQIVND (reference sequence). CDR3 coding DNA: TGTGCCAGTAAGTTCCAGGGGAGCAATCAGCCCCAGCATTTT. Encoded protein: CASKFQGSNQPQHF.

About this clone itself: The same CDR3 is also encoded by other DNA sequences in this sample. The rearrangement joins TRBV6-5 to TRBJ1-1; 9 nucleotides agree with TRBD1. The junction had 3 bases not matched to a gene; V was cut back by 6 bases and J by 1 base. The CDR3 totals 14 residues. From germline, CDR1 is MNHEY and CDR2 SVGAGI. The CDR3 sequence: CASRTDRGNTEAFF. The CDR3 DNA reads as TGTGCCAGCAGGACGGACAGGGGGAACACTGAAGCTTTCTTT.

The V call is TRBV5-1, the J call TRBJ2-7; TRBD1 matches 8 bases. Trimming removed 4 bases from V and 4 bases from J; junction bases left unmatched: 1. The length of the CDR3 is 12 residues. Germline-derived CDR1 and CDR2 are SGHRS and YFSETQ. The chain's CDR3 is CASSRDRYEQYF. CDR3 coding DNA: TGCGCCAGCAGCCGGGACAGGTACGAGCAGTACTTC.

V gene TRBV28 combines with J gene TRBJ1-2; D perhaps matches TRBD1 (5 bases). Looked up from germline, CDR1 is MDHEN and CDR2 is SYDVKM. The CDR3 is 12 residues long. Trimming took 6 bases from V and 3 from J, leaving 8 bases between them. The CDR3 nucleotides are TGTGCCAGCAGGGGGCAGTACTATGGCTACACCTTC. Translating gives CASRGQYYGYTF.

The genes are TRBV30 and TRBJ2-7, with D unresolved. The V and J ends lost 3 bases and 1 base respectively, with 4 bases between them. Germline V lookup: CDR1 GTSNPN, CDR2 SVGIG (reference sequence). This CDR3 has 11 residues. For the CDR3, the DNA is TGTGCCTGGAGCGCGTCCTACGAGCAGTACTTC. It yields the protein CAWSASYEQYF.

The chain has TRBV28 and TRBJ2-7, with TRBD1 as a possible D gene (6 bases). Germline V gene lookup returns CDR1 MDHEN and CDR2 SYDVKM. V was cut by 6 bases and J by 2 bases, with 8 bases left in between. This CDR3 contains 12 residues. The CDR3 DNA reads TGTGCCAGCAGAGGGGGTACCTACGAGCAGTACTTC. Its translation: CASRGGTYEQYF.

The V call is TRBV19, the J call TRBJ2-7; perhaps TRBD1 as D (6 bases). Trimming stripped 5 bases from V and 7 bases from J, with 15 bases between. The length of the CDR3 is 13 residues. Germline V lookup: CDR1 LNHDA, CDR2 SQIVND (reference sequence). The CDR3 protein is CASSLPGAGEQYF. The CDR3 DNA reads TGTGCCAGTAGTCTTCCAGGGGCAGGGGAGCAGTACTTC.

The chain joins TRBV28 to TRBJ1-1, with 10 bases lining up with TRBD1. Germline CDR1 MDHEN, CDR2 SYDVKM. V lost 3 bases, J lost 6 bases, and 7 bases stayed unmatched. The CDR3 runs 15 residues. CDR3 bases: TGTGCCAGCAGTTTGACAGGGGGCAGTTGGTCTGAAGCTTTCTTT. Translated: CASSLTGGSWSEAFF.

The V call is TRBV4-3, the J call TRBJ2-3; D call uncertain. The V end was cut by 5 bases, the J end by 4 bases, with 4 bases between. The CDR3 spans 11 residues. The germline V gene encodes CDR1 LGHNA and CDR2 YSLEER. The CDR3 DNA is TGCGCCAGCAGCTCGGCAGATACGCAGTATTTT. This codes for CASSSADTQYF.

This chain connects TRBV6-2 or TRBV6-3 to TRBJ2-1; a weak D match, TRBD1 (5 bases). The V gene's germline CDR1 is MNHEY and CDR2 SVGEGT. Trimming took off 6 bases at V and 0 bases at J, with 12 bases between the two ends. CDR3 length: 15 amino acids. The CDR3 DNA reads as TGTGCCAGCAGCCACCCAGGGTTCTCCTACAATGAGCAGTTCTTC. It codes for CASSHPGFSYNEQFF.

V is TRBV3-1 (or the pseudogene TRBV3-2) and J is TRBJ2-7, with D maybe TRBD1 (6 bases). Trimming took off 2 bases at V and 7 bases at J, with 15 bases between the two ends. The germline V gene has CDR1 LGHDT and CDR2 YNNKEL (reference sequence). The CDR3 is 14 residues long. CDR3 region: CASSQRGTGGEQYF. CDR3 sequence (DNA): TGTGCCAGCAGCCAAAGGGGGACCGGCGGGGAGCAGTACTTC.

This chain joins TRBV7-2 and TRBJ1-3; 7 nucleotides line up with TRBD1. There are 16 residues in the CDR3. The J segment lost 4 bases and the V segment lost 1 base, leaving 7 bases of the junction unmatched. Germline V CDR1 and CDR2: SGHTA, FQGNSA. The CDR3 protein is CASSLEGADIGNTIYF. CDR3 nucleotides: TGTGCCAGCAGCTTAGAGGGGGCAGATATAGGAAACACCATATATTTT.

This clone was observed a single time. V gene TRBV15 combines with J gene TRBJ2-5, with TRBD2 identical over 14 bases. V was clipped by 1 base and J by 3 bases; unmatched bases: 4. The CDR3 contains 17 residues. The germline gives CDR1 LNHNV, CDR2 YYDKDF (reference sequence). The DNA for the CDR3 is TGTGCCACCAGCAGAGGGGGGGGACTAGCGGGAGAAGAGACCCAGTACTTC. It is translated as CATSRGGGLAGEETQYF.

The rearrangement joins TRBV5-1 to TRBJ2-5; 9 bases are shared with TRBD2. V lost 2 bases to trimming and J lost 2 bases; unmatched junction nucleotides: 7. The germline V gene encodes CDR1 SGHRS and CDR2 YFSETQ. The CDR3 is 16 amino acids. The CDR3 DNA reads TGCGCCAGCAGCTTTTTAGCGGGAGAGGGACAAGAGACCCAGTACTTC. Translation gives CASSFLAGEGQETQYF.

The chain is built from TRBV9 and TRBJ2-3; TRBD2 might be the D (5 bases). This CDR3 comprises 14 residues. Trimming removed 5 bases at V and 2 bases at J, with 12 bases between. Germline loops: CDR1 SGDLS, CDR2 YYNGEE. The CDR3 DNA sequence: TGTGCCAGCAGTTCGGGAACTAACACAGATACGCAGTATTTT. Its protein product is CASSSGTNTDTQYF.